This TCR beta chain was identified in a study of T-cell reconstitution after alpha-beta-depleted transplantation in children. This CDR3 has 14 amino acids. V was clipped by 3 bases and J by 4 bases, with 10 bases between them. This clonotype was seen at least ten times. Researchers prepared the TCRbeta library using unique molecular identifiers, the study reports. TCRdb redid the calling of the PCR reads with MiXCR, one entry per CDR3 protein. This table holds hundreds of thousands of distinct CDR3 sequences, around 17% found once. Sample: PBMCs from the stem cell graft donor, taken from the stem cell graft. The rearrangement links TRBV12-3 or TRBV12-4 to TRBJ2-1; D might be TRBD2 (5 bases). The clonotype comes from a human donor who donated a stem cell graft to a child with acute myeloid leukemia. The CDR3 protein is CASSFLRGYNEQFF. CDR3 sequence (DNA): TGTGCCAGCAGTTTTCTTAGAGGGTACAATGAGCAGTTCTTC.